What follows are 9 T cell receptor beta chains derived from one specimen sequenced in a study of Graves' ophthalmopathy and Graves' hyperthyroidism. RNA transcripts served as template for amplifying TCR beta CDR3 sequences. HTBI primers were used in a first-round RT-PCR, which preceded a second-round multiplex PCR. MiXCR, run by TCRdb on the multiplex PCR reads, gives a single entry per CDR3 protein. In the table there are under 350,000 distinct CDR3 sequences, 15% to 20% of which are singletons. Sequencing input: peripheral blood. These receptors were taken from an adult man with Graves' ophthalmopathy.

This clonotype was seen repeatedly, ten times or more. The genes are TRBV19 and TRBJ2-5; TRBD2 matches at 11 bases. The trim removed 4 bases at V and 5 bases at J, leaving 6 bases unmatched. The germline V gene has CDR1 LNHDA and CDR2 SQIVND (reference sequence). The CDR3 contains 15 residues. The CDR3, as DNA: TGTGCCAGTAGTACGGGACTAGCGGCGGGGGAGACCCAGTACTTC. Translated, it gives CASSTGLAAGETQYF.

The chain is built from TRBV6-2 or TRBV6-3 and TRBJ2-4; 8 bases map to TRBD2. CDR1 is MNHEY and CDR2 is SVGEGT in the germline V gene. After removal of 2 bases from V and 13 bases from J, the junction contained 7 bases not matched to a gene. CDR3 length: 13 residues. CDR3 loop: CASSYGGLGAQYF. CDR3 nucleotide sequence: TGTGCCAGCAGTTACGGGGGACTAGGGGCCCAGTACTTC.

This clonotype was detected many times. This chain links TRBV7-8 with TRBJ2-7; D may correspond to TRBD1 or TRBD2 (5 bases each). This CDR3 has 15 residues. V was shortened by 5 bases and J by 3 bases, with 17 bases between the two germline ends. Germline V gives CDR1 SGHVS, CDR2 FQNEAQ. The CDR3 DNA is TGTGCCAGCAGCACTAGGAAGGGGTTCCTCTACGAGCAGTACTTC. Translation gives CASSTRKGFLYEQYF.

This clonotype was counted many times. The gene calls are TRBV29-1 and TRBJ2-7; D is possibly TRBD1 (6 bases). V dropped 4 bases and J dropped 2 bases, with 9 bases sitting between them. From germline, CDR1 is SQVTM and CDR2 ANQGSEA. This CDR3 contains 12 residues. The DNA of the CDR3 is TGCAGCGTTGGGACAGTGGCCTACGAGCAGTACTTC. The encoded protein is CSVGTVAYEQYF.

This clonotype was observed at least ten times. The CDR3 loop is CASILQRGRPTGELFF. CDR3 DNA: TGTGCCAGCATCCTCCAGCGGGGGCGCCCCACCGGGGAGCTGTTTTTT. The chain is built from TRBV2 and TRBJ2-2; 8 bases align to TRBD2. The germline gives CDR1 SNHLY, CDR2 FYNNEI. V lost 7 bases and J lost 4; bases outside the gene matches: 11. The length of the CDR3 is 16 residues.

This clonotype came up many times. This chain connects TRBV29-1 to TRBJ2-5; D is undetermined. The CDR3 extends over 12 amino acids. Germline V lookup: CDR1 SQVTM, CDR2 ANQGSEA. The CDR3 protein is CSYWADQETQYF. The CDR3 nucleotides read TGCAGTTATTGGGCGGACCAAGAGACCCAGTACTTC.

There are many counts of this clonotype. The chain employs TRBV19 and TRBJ1-6, with no clear D. The CDR3 contains 16 residues. Per the germline V gene, CDR1 is LNHDA and CDR2 is SQIVND (reference sequence). V lost 5 bases and J lost 3, with 14 bases in between. CDR3 in DNA: TGTGCCAGTAGTGATATAGCAGACGTCTATAATTCACCCCTCCACTTT. This sequence encodes CASSDIADVYNSPLHF.

The table lists this clonotype with many counts. The rearrangement joins TRBV4-1 to TRBJ2-7; D might be TRBD2 (7 bases). The germline V gene has CDR1 MGHRA and CDR2 YSYEKL. The CDR3 is made up of 13 amino acids. Trimming removed 2 bases at V and 3 bases at J, with 8 bases between. Here the CDR3 DNA reads TGCGCCAGCAGCCAAAGGGGGGGCTACGAGCAGTACTTC. It yields the protein CASSQRGGYEQYF.

The table lists this clonotype with many counts. The chain employs TRBV30 and TRBJ1-5, with D hard to call. Trimming left V 0 bases short and J 9 bases short, with 12 bases between. In germline, CDR1 is GTSNPN, CDR2 SVGIG (reference sequence). The CDR3 totals 13 residues. This chain's CDR3 is CAWSVEQSRPQHF. CDR3 nucleotides: TGTGCCTGGAGTGTAGAACAGTCAAGGCCCCAGCATTTT.